Listed here are 31 T cell receptor beta chains from one sample, sequenced in a study of post-analysis software for immune sequencing data. Study-wide results and limits: Patients had higher frequencies than controls of roughly 5 TRBV segments, including TRBV5-6, TRBV5-1 and TRBV20-1.

Which antigens these TCRs recognize remains unknown. The TCR beta cDNA libraries carried unique molecular identifiers. From the PCR reads, TCRdb called clonotypes with MiXCR, one entry per CDR3 protein. Of about 560,000 distinct CDR3 sequences in the sample, around 47% were seen once. The specimen sequenced was blood. The receptors originated from a girl aged 5-17 years with multiple sclerosis.

This clonotype is judged medium-sized. The chain employs TRBV6-4 and TRBJ2-1, with 12 bases lining up with TRBD2. The junction had 0 bases not matched to a gene; V was cut back by 0 bases and J by 6 bases. The CDR3 loop spans 15 amino acids. Germline values: CDR1 MRHNA, CDR2 SNTAGT. The CDR3 region has the DNA TGTGCCAGCAGTGACTCGACTAGCGGGAGCAATGAGCAGTTCTTC. Translating it yields CASSDSTSGSNEQFF.

V usage is TRBV5-1 and J usage is TRBJ2-7; D perhaps matches TRBD1 (6 bases). Looked up from germline, CDR1 is SGHRS and CDR2 is YFSETQ. This CDR3 has 14 residues. The V and J ends lost 2 bases and 1 base respectively, with 10 bases between them. The CDR3 region has the DNA TGCGCCAGCAGCTTCCAGGGGACATCCTACGAGCAGTACTTC. Protein product: CASSFQGTSYEQYF.

The rearrangement links TRBV7-2 to TRBJ2-3, with TRBD1 matching 7 bases. From germline, CDR1 is SGHTA and CDR2 FQGNSA. This CDR3 contains 14 residues. V lost 4 bases, J lost 4 bases, and 5 bases stayed unmatched. The CDR3 sequence: CASSSHTGADTQYF. Written as DNA, the CDR3 is TGTGCCAGCAGCTCCCACACAGGGGCAGATACGCAGTATTTT.

This clonotype was counted only a few times. The V call is TRBV7-2, the J call TRBJ2-5; 8 nucleotides agree with TRBD1. The CDR3 loop spans 14 amino acids. The germline V gene encodes CDR1 SGHTA and CDR2 FQGNSA. The ends lost 3 bases at V and 5 bases at J; junction bases unmatched: 5. Here the CDR3 reads CASSFGQGGETQYF. DNA of the CDR3: TGTGCCAGCAGCTTCGGACAGGGAGGCGAGACCCAGTACTTC.

This clonotype was recorded a few times. The chain employs TRBV20-1 and TRBJ2-1; D remains unclear. V lost 1 base to trimming and J lost 0 bases, with 16 bases between them. CDR3 length equals 17 residues. Germline lookup yields CDR1 DFQATT and CDR2 SNEGSKA (reference sequence). In DNA form, the CDR3 reads TGCAGTGCTAGAGCGACTCCCGGGTCCAGCTCCTACAATGAGCAGTTCTTC. Translating gives CSARATPGSSSYNEQFF.

V usage is TRBV20-1 and J usage is TRBJ1-2; TRBD1 agrees at 7 bases. The CDR3 has 13 residues. Per the germline V gene, CDR1 is DFQATT and CDR2 is SNEGSKA (reference sequence). The ends lost 6 bases at V and 4 bases at J; junction bases unmatched: 8. This chain's CDR3 is CSARTGSLYGYTF. The CDR3 DNA sequence: TGCAGTGCCCGGACAGGTTCCCTCTATGGCTACACCTTC.

Only a few counts were recorded for this clonotype. The J gene is TRBJ2-7, the V gene TRBV29-1; 9 bases map to TRBD1. The CDR3 loop spans 13 amino acids. V was pared by 6 bases and J by 6 bases, with 9 bases of the junction left unmatched. Germline V gene sequence: CDR1 SQVTM, CDR2 ANQGSEA. The DNA for the CDR3 is TGCAGCGTGCTCGGGACAGGGCAAGCCGAGCAGTACTTC. Encoded protein: CSVLGTGQAEQYF.

The sample holds a few counts of this clonotype. This chain joins TRBV29-1 and TRBJ2-7; possible D gene TRBD1, 5 bases. V lost 3 bases and J 6 bases, leaving 9 bases between the germline ends. The CDR3 totals 11 residues. CDR1 and CDR2 from the germline V gene are SQVTM and ANQGSEA. The CDR3 spells CSVDQGVEQYF. The CDR3 DNA is TGCAGCGTTGATCAAGGGGTCGAGCAGTACTTC.

The chain has TRBV29-1 and TRBJ1-2; TRBD1 matches at 10 bases. The CDR3 is 12 residues long. V was pared by 7 bases and J by 6 bases, with 5 bases of the junction left unmatched. Germline CDR1 is SQVTM and CDR2 is ANQGSEA. The CDR3 DNA follows: TGCAGCGGGACGACAGGGGGCGATGGCTACACCTTC. This codes for CSGTTGGDGYTF.

This sequence joins TRBV9 and TRBJ1-2, with D maybe TRBD1 (6 bases). This CDR3 region has 15 residues. Germline CDR1 is SGDLS and CDR2 is YYNGEE. V lost 4 bases to trimming and J lost 0 bases, with 13 bases between them. CDR3 DNA sequence: TGTGCCAGCAGCCCAACAGGGCGAGCTAACTATGGCTACACCTTC. Translating it yields CASSPTGRANYGYTF.

The V and J genes are TRBV28 and TRBJ2-5; D is perhaps TRBD1 (6 bases). TRBJ2-7 explains the end of the DNA better; the J call may be wrong. CDR1 and CDR2 from the germline V gene are MDHEN and SYDVKM. The CDR3 contains 16 residues. The DNA of the CDR3 is TGTGCCAGCCAGGACAGCTCGGGGCCCTTCGGCTACGAGCAGTACTTC. This gives the protein CASQDSSGPFGYEQYF.

There are a few counts of this clonotype. CDR3: CARNETQYF. DNA of the CDR3: TGTGCCAGAAATGAGACCCAGTACTTC. The chain uses TRBV6-5 and TRBJ2-5; D is unresolved. Germline CDR1 MNHEY, CDR2 SVGAGI. The V end lost 9 bases, the J end lost 5 bases, and 4 bases lay between the germline ends. There are 9 residues in the CDR3.

The rearrangement links TRBV7-9 to TRBJ1-2; D gene unclear. CDR1 and CDR2 from the germline V gene are SEHNR and FQNEAQ (reference sequence). CDR3 length: 14 residues. Trimming left V 1 base short and J 0 bases short, with 6 bases between. CDR3 sequence (DNA): TGTGCCAGCAGCTTAGTCGGACCTAACTATGGCTACACCTTC. This codes for CASSLVGPNYGYTF.

The rearrangement joins TRBV6-5 to TRBJ2-5, with 12 nucleotides matching TRBD2. The last part of the DNA fits TRBJ2-7 better; the J call may be wrong. Germline CDR1 reads MNHEY; CDR2 reads SVGAGI. The CDR3 is 16 residues long. The CDR3, as DNA: TGTGCCAGCAGTTACTCCTGGACTAGCGGGATCTACGAGCAGTACTTC. This encodes CASSYSWTSGIYEQYF.

This clonotype was seen more than once but under ten times. The chain carries TRBV4-1 and TRBJ1-1; perhaps TRBD1 as D (5 bases). The CDR3 extends over 15 amino acids. Germline V lookup: CDR1 MGHRA, CDR2 YSYEKL. Trimming stripped 7 bases from V and 1 base from J, with 16 bases between. The CDR3 DNA is TGCGCCAGCACCCTAAAGGGGACTGGGAACACTGAAGCTTTCTTT. Its protein product is CASTLKGTGNTEAFF.

The chain recombines TRBV12-3 or TRBV12-4 with TRBJ2-5; 13 nucleotides match TRBD2. V shed 4 bases and J 5 bases; nucleotides not matched to a gene: 7. There are 16 residues in the CDR3. CDR3 loop: CASSSGLAGSRETQYF. CDR3 DNA sequence: TGTGCCAGCAGTTCGGGACTAGCGGGATCCCGGGAGACCCAGTACTTC.

The V and J genes are TRBV15 and TRBJ2-5; maybe TRBD1 (6 bases). The CDR3 is 16 residues long. V lost 1 base to trimming and J lost 1 base, with 13 bases between them. Germline-derived CDR1 and CDR2 are LNHNV and YYDKDF (reference sequence). Written as DNA, the CDR3 is TGTGCCACCAGCAGAGGCCGTCAGGGGCCCCAAGAGACCCAGTACTTC. Its protein is CATSRGRQGPQETQYF.

This sequence joins TRBV4-1 and TRBJ2-4; perhaps D is TRBD1 or TRBD2 (5 bases each). The CDR3 is made up of 15 amino acids. The V end lost 1 base, the J end lost 6 bases, and 13 bases lay between the germline ends. Germline CDR1 and CDR2: MGHRA and YSYEKL. The CDR3 nucleotides read TGCGCCAGCAGCCAAGCTGAGGGGCTGGGAAACATTCAGTACTTC. Its translation: CASSQAEGLGNIQYF.

The CDR3 DNA sequence: TGTGCCAGCAGTGGTCCGCGACTAGTTTTAGATACGCAGTATTTT. This encodes CASSGPRLVLDTQYF. The chain carries TRBV12-3 or TRBV12-4 and TRBJ2-3; possibly TRBD2 for D (6 bases). This CDR3 has 15 amino acids. V was trimmed by 5 bases and J by 5 bases, leaving 17 bases between them.

This chain links TRBV20-1 with TRBJ2-3, with 7 bases identical to TRBD2. CDR3 size: 15 residues. The germline V gene encodes CDR1 DFQATT and CDR2 SNEGSKA (reference sequence). The V and J ends lost 0 bases and 2 bases, in that order; junction bases with no gene match: 5. For the CDR3, the DNA is TGCAGTGCTAGAGAGGGGACTACCAACACAGATACGCAGTATTTT. Residues: CSAREGTTNTDTQYF.

The J gene is TRBJ2-3, the V gene TRBV7-2, with 7 bases identical to TRBD1. CDR3 length: 14 residues. Germline V lookup: CDR1 SGHTA, CDR2 FQGNSA. The V and J ends lost 5 bases and 2 bases, in that order; junction bases with no gene match: 4. The DNA for the CDR3 is TGTGCCAGCAGCCCGGGACAGCCCACAGATACGCAGTATTTT. Its protein is CASSPGQPTDTQYF. Together with reference TRBV7-2 and TRBJ2-3, the CDR3 gives the full variable domain: GAGVSQSPSNKVTEKGKDVELRCDPISGHTALYWYRQSLGQGLEFLIYFQGNSAPDKSGLPSDRFSAERTGGSVSTLTIQRTQQEDSAVYLCASSPGQPTDTQYFGPGTRLTVL.

The V call is TRBV12-3 or TRBV12-4, the J call TRBJ1-2; the D gene is possibly TRBD1 (6 bases). Trimming removed 6 bases at V and 5 bases at J, with 19 bases between. This CDR3 is 15 amino acids long. The CDR3 loop is CASSLRGGAEYGYTF. The DNA for the CDR3 is TGTGCCAGCAGCCTAAGGGGGGGCGCTGAGTATGGCTACACCTTC.

This chain joins TRBV7-9 and TRBJ2-5, with D possibly being TRBD1 (5 bases). The DNA matches TRBJ2-7 better at its end, which makes the J call doubtful. This CDR3 has 15 amino acids. The germline V gene encodes CDR1 SEHNR and CDR2 FQNEAQ (reference sequence). CDR3 loop: CASSSSDMWPYEQYF. The DNA of the CDR3 is TGTGCCAGCAGCTCCTCGGACATGTGGCCCTACGAGCAGTACTTC.

The V call is TRBV30, the J call TRBJ2-7, with a tentative D call TRBD2 (5 bases). Germline V CDR1 and CDR2: GTSNPN, SVGIG (reference sequence). Trimming stripped 8 bases from V and 0 bases from J, with 11 bases between. CDR3 length: 12 amino acids. This chain's CDR3 is CAGRDNSYEQYF. CDR3 bases: TGTGCCGGCCGGGATAACTCCTACGAGCAGTACTTC.

This clonotype has a handful of counts. This CDR3 reads CASSLRGLAGYNEQFF. CDR3 in DNA: TGTGCCAGCAGTTTACGTGGGCTAGCGGGGTACAATGAGCAGTTCTTC. This chain connects TRBV12-3 or TRBV12-4 to TRBJ2-1; TRBD2 aligns across 9 bases. This CDR3 spans 16 amino acids. J lost 4 bases, V lost 2 bases, and 6 bases had no gene match.

The chain has TRBV6-6 and TRBJ2-5; D is undetermined. The tail of the sequence fits TRBJ2-7 better, so the J call may be wrong. Germline assignment: CDR1 MNHNY and CDR2 SVGAGI (reference sequence). This CDR3 is 14 amino acids long. CDR3: CASSSGRVSFEQYF. Written as DNA, the CDR3 is TGTGCCAGCAGTTCAGGAAGGGTGTCGTTCGAGCAGTACTTC.

This chain connects TRBV2 to TRBJ1-2, with 7 nucleotides matching TRBD1. J gave up 4 bases and V 7 bases, and 6 bases lay outside the gene matches. The CDR3 totals 13 residues. Germline CDR1 SNHLY, CDR2 FYNNEI. The CDR3 DNA reads as TGTGCCAGCACCAGGACAGGCCTCTATGGCTACACCTTC. Translated, it gives CASTRTGLYGYTF. Using reference TRBV2 and TRBJ1-2 for the parts outside the CDR3, the full variable domain is EPEVTQTPSHQVTQMGQEVILRCVPISNHLYFYWYRQILGQKVEFLVSFYNNEISEKSEIFDDQFSVERPDGSNFTLKIRSTKLEDSAMYFCASTRTGLYGYTFGSGTRLTVV.

This chain uses TRBV7-2 with TRBJ2-7, with a possible D match to TRBD2 (5 bases). The V end lost 2 bases, the J end lost 2 bases, and 16 bases lay between the germline ends. CDR1 SGHTA and CDR2 FQGNSA come from the germline V gene. The CDR3 extends over 16 amino acids. This CDR3 is CASSLLYGGHTYEQYF. The CDR3 DNA sequence: TGTGCCAGCAGCTTATTATACGGCGGGCATACCTACGAGCAGTACTTC.

Written as DNA, the CDR3 is TGTGCCAGCAGCCTCAGGGGACAGGGTGATTCCGGAAACATTCAGTACTTC. This translates into CASSLRGQGDSGNIQYF. The J gene is TRBJ2-4, the V gene TRBV3-1, with 9 bases identical to TRBD1. This CDR3 has 17 residues. The germline V gene has CDR1 LGHDT and CDR2 YNNKEL (reference sequence). V trimming: 4 bases; J trimming: 6 bases; junction bases outside the gene matches: 13.

This chain uses TRBV6-4 with TRBJ2-3; TRBD2 matches at 8 bases. Germline lookup yields CDR1 MRHNA and CDR2 SNTAGT. J was trimmed by 1 base and V by 4 bases; bases with no gene match: 1. CDR3 length equals 14 residues. CDR3: CASSGAGGTDTQYF. Written as DNA, the CDR3 is TGTGCCAGCAGTGGAGCGGGAGGCACAGATACGCAGTATTTT.

The rearrangement links TRBV12-3 or TRBV12-4 to TRBJ2-3; D remains ambiguous. Between the trimmed V and J ends, which lost 4 bases and 9 bases, there was a span of 11 bases. The CDR3 extends over 12 amino acids. The CDR3 region is CASSSSVVTQYF. For the CDR3, the DNA is TGTGCCAGCAGTTCGAGCGTAGTCACGCAGTATTTT.